The sequence of this TCR beta chain was determined in a study of blood T cell repertoires in COVID-19. Study-level background: From the United States, Italy and Spain came samples of acute and convalescent COVID-19. From T cells, B-cell-depleted T cells, or PBMCs came the material, which was cDNA or gDNA.

Sequencing was performed with immunoSEQ multiplex PCR; in TCRdb, only in-frame clones are kept and a portion is missing. The table includes about 38,000 clones, approximately 86% detected once. The V gene's germline CDR1 is MNHEY and CDR2 SMNVEV (reference sequence). J gave up 5 bases and V 6 bases, and 11 bases lay outside the gene matches. There are 16 residues in the CDR3. The chain recombines TRBV27 with TRBJ2-2; TRBD1 aligns across 8 bases. The clonotype comes from a man between 45 and 60 years old with active COVID-19. Sequences were obtained from peripheral blood. This chain's CDR3 is CASRYYQGAGTGELFF. CDR3 DNA sequence: TGTGCCAGCAGATATTATCAGGGGGCAGGGACCGGGGAGCTGTTTTTT.